Listed below are T cell receptor beta chains from one sample, sequenced in a study of blood T cell repertoires in COVID-19. Sequencing was performed with immunoSEQ multiplex PCR; in TCRdb, only in-frame clones are kept and a portion is missing. The table records about 290,000 clones, roughly 90% of them present only once. The sample was peripheral blood. The receptors were sampled from a woman in her thirties with COVID-19, enrolled during active disease. The CDR3 runs from the conserved cysteine through the conserved F or W.

TRBV6-4	TRBJ1-1	CASSPFGQAETEAFF
TRBV7-9	TRBJ1-1	CAIAGGMGTEAFF
TRBV6-6	TRBJ2-3	CASVEAGAADTQYF
TRBV27	TRBJ1-5	CASSPLGPNQPQHF
TRBV5-4	TRBJ2-2	CASSPRDRGGTGELFF
TRBV5-6	TRBJ1-1	CASSFWAGFSVNTEAFF
TRBV7-9	TRBJ1-2	CASSQAGALHGYTF
TRBV11-2	TRBJ2-1	CASSSRGVGGNYNEQFF
TRBV3-1/TRBV3-2	TRBJ1-4	CASSPLRGFSTNEKLFF
TRBV28	TRBJ2-5	CASSSTGPGRAQYF
TRBV6-1	TRBJ1-3	CASSAAGRTDSSGNTIYF
TRBV19	TRBJ1-1	CASMGGTEAFF
TRBV9	TRBJ1-6	CASSVAPGRYYNSPLHF
TRBV19	TRBJ2-7	CASSLSYEQYF
TRBV29-1	TRBJ2-2	CSFEAQNTGELFF
TRBV21-1	TRBJ1-2	CASSLPNTGGAAYGYTF
TRBV14	TRBJ1-2	CASSQELSYGYTF
TRBV6-5	TRBJ1-4	CASRARINEKLFF
TRBV19	TRBJ1-5	CASSIRVGVSQPQHF
TRBV10-2	TRBJ1-6	CASTPDFAFNSPLHF
TRBV28	TRBJ1-2	CASSLVPGQGVLNYGYTF
TRBV5-1	TRBJ2-3	CASSLGRGSGGATDTQYF
TRBV5-1	TRBJ2-1	CASGRDSSSYNEQFF
TRBV24-1	TRBJ2-1	CATSVGGTYNEQFF
TRBV13	TRBJ1-6	CASSLVQGSSYNSPLHF
TRBV6-5	TRBJ2-5	CASSYRGQETQYF
TRBV27	TRBJ2-7	CASSPSSYEQYF
TRBV7-2	TRBJ2-1	CASSLSVGEGWPYNEQFF
TRBV4-1	TRBJ2-5	CASSQGTSGGWYQETQYF
TRBV2	TRBJ1-6	CASTRLENSPLHF
TRBV6-1	TRBJ2-3	CASSDFGQGEADTQYF
TRBV28	TRBJ2-1	CASSLTQLMGEQFF
TRBV6-5	TRBJ1-1	CASSYEPGWTEAFF
TRBV6-4	TRBJ1-2	CASRNRDGYTF